The 21 T cell receptor beta chains reported below all come from one sample, sequenced in a study of identical twins. Using its own MiXCR run on the 5' RACE reads, TCRdb lists one record per CDR3 protein. The sample holds about 150,000 distinct CDR3 sequences, around 3.5% seen once. Specimen: memory T cells sorted from blood. All receptors derive from a man between 18 and 29 years old in good health.

This clonotype was picked up many times. V and J are TRBV7-8 and TRBJ2-1; D may be TRBD2 (5 bases). The V end lost 1 base, the J end lost 5 bases, and 9 bases lay between the germline ends. This CDR3 comprises 14 residues. Germline CDR1 is SGHVS and CDR2 is FQNEAQ. The CDR3 nucleotides are TGTGCCAGCAGCTTAGGTGGACTCAACAATGAGCAGTTCTTC. It codes for CASSLGGLNNEQFF.

There are many counts of this clonotype. The chain has TRBV6-2 or TRBV6-3 and TRBJ2-3; 8 bases align to TRBD2. Per the germline V gene, CDR1 is MNHEY and CDR2 is SVGEGT. The CDR3 has 14 amino acids. The trim removed 10 bases at V and 3 bases at J, leaving 9 bases unmatched. In nucleotides, the CDR3 is TGTGCCACCGCGAGCGGGAGTTCAACAGATACGCAGTATTTT. This sequence encodes CATASGSSTDTQYF.

The CDR3 DNA follows: TGTGCCAGCAGTGAATCTTGGCGGGGGAGCTCCTACGAGCAGTACGTC. Residues: CASSESWRGSSYEQYV. V usage is TRBV2 and J usage is TRBJ2-7; 7 nucleotides match TRBD2. CDR1 and CDR2 from the germline V gene are SNHLY and FYNNEI. V was clipped by 2 bases and J by 0 bases; unmatched bases: 7. The CDR3 runs to 16 residues.

The table lists this clonotype with many counts. This sequence joins TRBV7-3 and TRBJ2-1; 7 bases agree with TRBD2. The CDR3 contains 16 residues. The J segment lost 2 bases and the V segment lost 3 bases, leaving 7 bases of the junction unmatched. CDR1 is SGHTA and CDR2 is FQGTGA in the germline V gene. CDR3 sequence (DNA): TGTGCCAGCAGCTTGAGCGGGGCCCGAACCTACAATGAGCAGTTCTTC. It specifies CASSLSGARTYNEQFF. Full variable domain (rest looked up from reference TRBV7-3 and TRBJ2-1): GAGVSQTPSNKVTEKGKYVELRCDPISGHTALYWYRQSLGQGPEFLIYFQGTGAADDSGLPNDRFFAVRPEGSVSTLKIQRTERGDSAVYLCASSLSGARTYNEQFFGPGTRLTVL.

In this sample, this clonotype turned up many times. The chain employs TRBV6-1 and TRBJ1-5; a weak D match, TRBD1 (6 bases). Germline CDR1 reads MNHNS; CDR2 reads SASEGT. Trimming removed 6 bases from V and 0 bases from J, with 15 bases in between. The CDR3 extends over 16 amino acids. CDR3 in amino acids: CASRPTTGFSNQPQHF. The CDR3 nucleotides are TGTGCCAGCAGACCCACGACAGGTTTTAGCAATCAGCCCCAGCATTTT.

This clonotype showed up just a few times. The rearrangement joins TRBV20-1 to TRBJ2-5; TRBD2 is a possible D gene (5 bases). The CDR3 has 14 amino acids. Germline V lookup: CDR1 DFQATT, CDR2 SNEGSKA (reference sequence). V gave up 5 bases and J gave up 2 bases, with 15 bases separating them. The chain's CDR3 is CSAEGGGGQETQYF. CDR3 bases: TGCAGTGCTGAGGGCGGCGGAGGTCAAGAGACCCAGTACTTC.

In this sample, this clonotype turned up many times. The chain is built from TRBV20-1 and TRBJ2-2; 7 nucleotides agree with TRBD1. The CDR3 has 12 amino acids. Trimming cost V 4 bases and J 7 bases; bases outside gene matches: 3. CDR1 DFQATT and CDR2 SNEGSKA come from the germline V gene (reference sequence). In nucleotides, the CDR3 is TGCAGTGCTACACAGGGGATCGGGGAGCTGTTTTTT. It is translated as CSATQGIGELFF.

This clonotype came up many times. V gene TRBV19 combines with J gene TRBJ2-7; 7 bases line up with TRBD2. This CDR3 spans 15 amino acids. V was pared by 5 bases and J by 3 bases, with 10 bases of the junction left unmatched. CDR1 and CDR2 (germline): LNHDA, SQIVND (reference sequence). The CDR3 sequence is CASSARAGRDYEQYF. CDR3 bases: TGTGCCAGTAGTGCCAGGGCAGGGAGGGACTACGAGCAGTACTTC.

This clonotype occurred many times. V and J are TRBV6-1 and TRBJ1-6; D remains ambiguous. Looked up from germline, CDR1 is MNHNS and CDR2 is SASEGT. V lost 5 bases, J lost 5 bases, and 13 bases lay in between. CDR3 length: 15 residues. CDR3 nucleotides: TGTGCCAGCAGTCTTTATGGGGAGCATAATTCACCCCTCCACTTT. It translates to CASSLYGEHNSPLHF.

This clonotype was observed many times. This chain joins TRBV11-2 and TRBJ2-1, with 14 bases matching TRBD2. The V gene's germline CDR1 is SGHAT and CDR2 FQNNGV. The length of the CDR3 is 17 residues. Trimming at V came to 1 base and at J to 2 bases, leaving 1 base not matched to a gene. The CDR3 loop is CASSLGTSGGTYNEQFF. In nucleotides, the CDR3 is TGTGCCAGCAGCTTAGGGACTAGCGGGGGGACCTACAATGAGCAGTTCTTC.

This clonotype was recorded at least ten times. The chain couples TRBV19 to TRBJ2-1; TRBD1 matches 10 bases. V shed 6 bases and J 7 bases; nucleotides not matched to a gene: 9. Looked up from germline, CDR1 is LNHDA and CDR2 is SQIVND (reference sequence). The CDR3 covers 15 residues. The CDR3 DNA follows: TGTGCCAGTAGATACGACAGGGGGCGGACGAATGAGCAGTTCTTC. Encoded protein: CASRYDRGRTNEQFF.

This clonotype was recorded many times. This chain connects TRBV7-2 to TRBJ1-6; perhaps TRBD1 as D (5 bases). The CDR3 has 14 amino acids. V was cut by 5 bases and J by 10 bases, with 15 bases left in between. The germline V gene has CDR1 SGHTA and CDR2 FQGNSA. CDR3 bases: TGTGCCAGCAGCCTAGGCATGGGGGGATCACCCCTCCACTTT. Translation gives CASSLGMGGSPLHF.

Only a few counts were recorded for this clonotype. The chain combines TRBV7-2 with TRBJ1-6, with 7 nucleotides matching TRBD1. Losses at the gene ends were 4 bases for V and 6 bases for J; bases not matched to a gene: 3. Germline V CDR1 and CDR2: SGHTA, FQGNSA. This CDR3 has 14 residues. The chain's CDR3 is CASSSGQRNSPLHF. CDR3 sequence (DNA): TGTGCCAGCAGCTCGGGACAGCGTAATTCACCCCTCCACTTT.

This clonotype appeared a few times. This rearrangement joins TRBV28 to TRBJ1-1; D gene unclear. V lost 4 bases, J lost 8 bases, and 17 bases lay in between. Looked up from germline, CDR1 is MDHEN and CDR2 is SYDVKM. This CDR3 comprises 14 residues. CDR3 nucleotide sequence: TGTGCCAGCAGTTCTCCCGGGAAGCCCACCGAAGCTTTCTTT. Its protein product is CASSSPGKPTEAFF.

This clonotype showed up many times. V is TRBV29-1 and J is TRBJ2-2; 10 nucleotides match TRBD2. This CDR3 has 14 amino acids. Germline V gives CDR1 SQVTM, CDR2 ANQGSEA. The V and J ends lost 3 bases and 5 bases, in that order; junction bases with no gene match: 3. The CDR3 sequence is CSVDSSGRTGELFF. Written as DNA, the CDR3 is TGCAGCGTTGATTCTAGCGGGAGAACCGGGGAGCTGTTTTTT.

This clonotype was seen at least ten times. V and J are TRBV5-4 and TRBJ2-2; D is unresolved. V was cut by 4 bases and J by 6 bases, with 10 bases left in between. Germline-derived CDR1 and CDR2 are SGHNT and YYREEE (reference sequence). This CDR3 contains 13 residues. Here the CDR3 DNA reads TGTGCCAGCAGCCCGGCTAGGTCCGGGGAGCTGTTTTTT. Its translation is CASSPARSGELFF.

The sample holds many counts of this clonotype. The rearrangement links TRBV13 to TRBJ2-7, with D maybe TRBD2 (5 bases). V was pared by 4 bases and J by 5 bases, with 18 bases between. The CDR3 totals 15 residues. CDR1 PRHDT and CDR2 FYEKMQ come from the germline V gene (reference sequence). CDR3 protein: CASSSGGLLPNEQYV. The DNA of the CDR3 is TGTGCCAGCAGCTCCGGTGGACTGCTACCAAACGAGCAGTACGTC.

This clonotype was observed at least ten times. The gene calls are TRBV5-6 and TRBJ2-7; 8 positions agree with TRBD1. Losses at the gene ends were 4 bases for V and 3 bases for J; bases not matched to a gene: 6. The CDR3 consists of 14 residues. CDR1 and CDR2 from the germline V gene are SGHDT and YYEEEE. The CDR3 region is CASSATGAGYEQYF. The CDR3 region has the DNA TGTGCCAGCAGCGCGACAGGGGCGGGCTACGAGCAGTACTTC.

This clonotype came up many times. The genes are TRBV18 and TRBJ2-1, with no clear D. The germline V gene encodes CDR1 KGHSH and CDR2 LQKENI. The CDR3 is made up of 13 amino acids. Trimming pared 3 bases from V and 5 bases from J, leaving 8 bases between. The CDR3 loop is CASSPGIHNEQFF. Written as DNA, the CDR3 is TGTGCCAGCTCACCTGGGATTCACAATGAGCAGTTCTTC.

The chain carries TRBV5-8 and TRBJ1-1; TRBD1 is a possible D gene (5 bases). Trimming took 0 bases from V and 10 from J, leaving 22 bases between them. The V gene's germline CDR1 is SGHTS and CDR2 YDEGEE. The CDR3 runs to 16 residues. The DNA for the CDR3 is TGTGCCAGCAGCTTGGGAGGGGCCTTATGGGAGCTTGCAGCTTTCTTT. Encoded protein: CASSLGGALWELAAFF. The whole variable domain, filled in from reference TRBV5-8 and TRBJ1-1, reads EAGVTQSPTHLIKTRGQQATLRCSPISGHTSVYWYQQALGLGLQFLLWYDEGEERNRGNFPPRFSGRQFPNYSSELNVNALELEDSALYLCASSLGGALWELAAFFGQGTRLTVV.

This clonotype was recorded many times. V gene TRBV15 combines with J gene TRBJ2-1; maybe TRBD1 (6 bases). This CDR3 has 18 residues. Germline values: CDR1 LNHNV, CDR2 YYDKDF (reference sequence). V lost 0 bases, J lost 7 bases, and 22 bases lay in between. CDR3 sequence (DNA): TGTGCCACCAGCAGAGATCAGTGGTACAGGGTGATTGGGAATGAGCAGTTCTTC. It codes for CATSRDQWYRVIGNEQFF.